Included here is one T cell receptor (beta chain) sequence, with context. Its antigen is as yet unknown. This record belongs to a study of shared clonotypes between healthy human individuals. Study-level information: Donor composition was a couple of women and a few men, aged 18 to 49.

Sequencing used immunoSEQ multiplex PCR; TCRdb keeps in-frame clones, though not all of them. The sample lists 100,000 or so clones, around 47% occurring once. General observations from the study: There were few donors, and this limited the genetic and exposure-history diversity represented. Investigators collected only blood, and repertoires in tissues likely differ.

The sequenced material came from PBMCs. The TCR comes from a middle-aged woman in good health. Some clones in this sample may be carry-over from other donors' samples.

Here the CDR3 reads CASSFRTGRLFEQFF. The CDR3 DNA reads TGTGCCAGCAGCTTCCGGACAGGACGCCTTTTTGAGCAGTTCTTC. The gene calls are TRBV9 and TRBJ2-1, with 7 nucleotides matching TRBD1. CDR1 and CDR2 from the germline V gene are SGDLS and YYNGEE. V shed 4 bases and J 9 bases; nucleotides not matched to a gene: 13. This CDR3 comprises 15 residues.